The 3 T cell receptor beta chains presented below share a single source sample, sequenced in a study of CD8+CD57+ T cells in acquired aplastic anemia. CDR3 and TCR beta VDJ profiling relied on genomic DNA as the template. TCRdb ran MiXCR on the reads and lists one entry per CDR3 protein. The sample carries approximately 190,000 distinct CDR3 sequences, roughly half recorded once. Patients picked for sequencing had shown CD8+CD57+ cell expansion detected by flow cytometry. Sequencing used sorted CD4+, CD8+, or CD8+CD57+ T cells (not recorded which) from PBMCs. Receptors were obtained from a human donor with aplastic anemia.

On this clonotype itself: A much larger clone lies a single base off, so this may be a read error. This chain uses TRBV20-1 with TRBJ2-7; D unclear. CDR1 is DFQATT and CDR2 is SNEGSKA in the germline V gene (reference sequence). This CDR3 has 14 amino acids. The CDR3 nucleotides read TGCAGTGCACGATCTAGGGTTCGCTCCTACGAGCGGTACTTC. Translation gives CSARSRVRSYERYF.

This clonotype was seen repeatedly, ten times or more. The chain has TRBV18 and TRBJ2-5; D is unclear. Germline values: CDR1 KGHSH, CDR2 LQKENI. This CDR3 has 13 residues. The germline V and J ends were trimmed by 8 bases and 2 bases, with 12 bases remaining between them. The CDR3 region is CASQAAGQETQYF. CDR3 in DNA: TGTGCCAGCCAGGCCGCCGGTCAAGAGACCCAGTACTTC.

This clonotype was detected ten times or more. V usage is TRBV11-2 and J usage is TRBJ1-3; D call uncertain. The V and J ends lost 8 bases and 3 bases respectively, with 23 bases between them. CDR3 length equals 17 residues. Germline CDR1 is SGHAT and CDR2 is FQNNGV. The CDR3 coding sequence is TGTGCCAGCGCGGAGTGGCTATGGAGTCGGGGTGGAAACACCATATATTTT. Amino acids: CASAEWLWSRGGNTIYF.